The 21 T cell receptor beta chains below all came from one sample that was sequenced in a study of T cell responses to AZD1222 COVID-19 vaccine (dated by TCRdb to the early 2020s). The time point label here, explained by the study, means: baseline before first vaccination. The library was generated by the immunoSEQ multiplex PCR assay. In its TCRdb copy, this immuneACCESS table keeps in-frame sequences only and misses some clones. Where compared with another copy, unresolved V genes explain less than half of these, and the others have no known cause. The sample table records over 110,000 clones; 80% to 90% of these occur just once. Of the sample, approximately 6% is held by the ten largest clones. Sequences were derived from peripheral blood, sampled on day 0 of AZD1222 vaccination. Receptors were obtained from an adult in good health.

The chain joins TRBV2 to TRBJ1-6; D is unresolved. The V gene's germline CDR1 is SNHLY and CDR2 FYNNEI. This CDR3 has 13 amino acids. Trimming cost V 10 bases and J 10 bases, with 17 bases left between them. The CDR3 region has the DNA TGTGCCACCACCCGGGGAAGAGGGTCACCCCTCCACTTT. Its protein product is CATTRGRGSPLHF.

The chain links TRBV30 to TRBJ1-6; no definite D call. In germline, CDR1 is GTSNPN, CDR2 SVGIG (reference sequence). This CDR3 has 16 amino acids. With 2 bases removed from V and 0 bases from J, the gap between germline ends came to 11 bases. CDR3 sequence: CAWSPTVSSYNSPLHF. CDR3 nucleotides: TGTGCCTGGAGTCCGACGGTGAGCTCCTATAATTCACCCCTCCACTTT.

The chain is built from TRBV3-1 (or the pseudogene TRBV3-2) and TRBJ2-7; tentative D call: TRBD2 (6 bases). Germline-derived CDR1 and CDR2 are LGHDT and YNNKEL (reference sequence). The CDR3 is made up of 14 amino acids. The ends were cut back, 1 base at V and 7 bases at J, with 14 bases in the middle. CDR3 sequence (DNA): TGTGCCAGCAGCCAAGTGGGGGGAGTGGGTGAGCAGTACTTC. This gives the protein CASSQVGGVGEQYF.

This clone has a single count. The chain couples TRBV7-8 to TRBJ2-7; 11 nucleotides line up with TRBD2. The trim removed 5 bases at V and 4 bases at J, leaving 10 bases unmatched. Germline V gene sequence: CDR1 SGHVS, CDR2 FQNEAQ. The CDR3 is 16 residues long. The CDR3, as DNA: TGTGCCAGCAGCCCTCAGGTTAGCGGGAGGGTGTACGAGCAGTACTTC. It translates to CASSPQVSGRVYEQYF.

The chain joins TRBV12-3 or TRBV12-4 to TRBJ1-2; D unclear. CDR3 length: 13 amino acids. V shed 1 base and J shed 6 bases, with 9 bases lying between them. The CDR3 loop is CASSLGGGNGYTF. The CDR3 DNA sequence: TGTGCCAGCAGTTTAGGGGGAGGGAATGGCTACACCTTC.

The chain combines TRBV5-5 with TRBJ2-7, with D possibly TRBD2 on 5 matching bases. Germline V gene data show CDR1 as SGHKS and CDR2 as YYEKEE (reference sequence). The V end was cut by 4 bases, the J end by 9 bases, with 11 bases between. This CDR3 spans 11 amino acids. The CDR3 protein is CASSLTEGQYF. CDR3 bases: TGTGCCAGCAGCCTCACCGAGGGGCAGTACTTC.

The chain has TRBV4-3 and TRBJ2-3; the D is unclear. Germline CDR1 and CDR2: LGHNA and YSLEER. V lost 0 bases and J lost 2, with 15 bases in between. The CDR3 contains 17 residues. This chain's CDR3 is CASSQEASGTLTDTQYF. In DNA, the CDR3 is TGCGCCAGCAGCCAAGAGGCCTCCGGCACGCTCACAGATACGCAGTATTTT.

In DNA form, the CDR3 reads TGTGCCAGCAGCTTGGTGACTTTTACAGGGGTTGGAACCGGGGAGCTGTTTTTT. As protein: CASSLVTFTGVGTGELFF. The V and J genes are TRBV5-8 and TRBJ2-2, with 7 nucleotides matching TRBD1. CDR3 size: 18 residues. Looked up from germline, CDR1 is SGHTS and CDR2 is YDEGEE. J was trimmed by 5 bases and V by 0 bases; bases with no gene match: 13.

The chain uses TRBV19 and TRBJ1-1, with D tentatively TRBD1 (5 bases). CDR3 length: 12 residues. Germline lookup yields CDR1 LNHDA and CDR2 SQIVND (reference sequence). V dropped 7 bases and J dropped 5 bases, with 11 bases sitting between them. CDR3 residues: CASNNRGTEAFF. Here the CDR3 DNA reads TGTGCCAGTAATAACCGGGGGACTGAAGCTTTCTTT.

The chain is built from TRBV9 and TRBJ2-7; TRBD2 agrees at 9 bases. V lost 0 bases and J lost 7; bases outside the gene matches: 5. CDR3 length: 14 residues. CDR1 and CDR2 (germline): SGDLS, YYNGEE. The CDR3 DNA reads TGTGCCAGCAGCGTAGGGCTAGCGGGATGGGAGCAGTACTTC. The encoded protein is CASSVGLAGWEQYF.

This chain links TRBV7-8 with TRBJ2-7, with D hard to call. The CDR3 consists of 12 residues. Trimming took 5 bases from V and 7 from J, leaving 12 bases between them. In germline, CDR1 is SGHVS, CDR2 FQNEAQ. As DNA, the CDR3 is TGTGCCAGCAGCCTTATCTTGGGAGAGCAGTACTTC. This gives the protein CASSLILGEQYF.

The chain links TRBV9 to TRBJ2-7; 9 bases fit TRBD1. This CDR3 has 14 amino acids. Trimming took 0 bases from V and 6 from J; bases not matched to a gene: 4. The germline V gene has CDR1 SGDLS and CDR2 YYNGEE. CDR3 bases: TGTGCCAGCAGCGTAGGGGACAGGGCTATCGAGCAGTACTTC. Translating gives CASSVGDRAIEQYF. The complete variable domain, with remaining parts taken from reference TRBV9 and TRBJ2-7, reads DSGVTQTPKHLITATGQRVTLRCSPRSGDLSVYWYQQSLDQGLQFLIQYYNGEERAKGNILERFSAQQFPDLHSELNLSSLELGDSALYFCASSVGDRAIEQYFGPGTRLTVT.

The chain is built from TRBV9 and TRBJ2-7; no clear D gene. The ends were cut back, 3 bases at V and 5 bases at J, with 9 bases in the middle. Germline CDR1 is SGDLS and CDR2 is YYNGEE. The CDR3 covers 12 residues. The DNA for the CDR3 is TGTGCCAGCAGCGCTAGTAACCACGAGCAGTACTTC. Translation: CASSASNHEQYF. The whole variable domain, remainder taken from reference TRBV9 and TRBJ2-7, is DSGVTQTPKHLITATGQRVTLRCSPRSGDLSVYWYQQSLDQGLQFLIQYYNGEERAKGNILERFSAQQFPDLHSELNLSSLELGDSALYFCASSASNHEQYFGPGTRLTVT.

The CDR3 protein is CASSLAGTGGLRANVLTF. CDR3 nucleotides: TGTGCCAGCAGCTTGGCCGGGACAGGGGGTCTTCGGGCCAACGTCCTGACTTTC. The chain joins TRBV5-6 to TRBJ2-6, with TRBD1 identical over 11 bases. Per the germline V gene, CDR1 is SGHDT and CDR2 is YYEEEE. After removal of 0 bases from V and 5 bases from J, the junction contained 7 bases not matched to a gene. This CDR3 is 18 amino acids long.

The V call is TRBV3-1 (or the pseudogene TRBV3-2), the J call TRBJ1-3; no definite D call. CDR1 is LGHDT, CDR2 YNNKEL, per germline (reference sequence). The CDR3 is made up of 13 amino acids. Trimming took off 2 bases at V and 5 bases at J, with 7 bases between the two ends. The CDR3 coding sequence is TGTGCCAGCAGCCAACCAGGCCGAAACACCATATATTTT. Its protein is CASSQPGRNTIYF.

The chain joins TRBV19 to TRBJ1-4, with 7 bases matching TRBD1. With 5 bases clipped from V and 8 bases from J, the junction kept 5 bases outside the gene matches. Germline CDR1 LNHDA, CDR2 SQIVND (reference sequence). There are 13 residues in the CDR3. This CDR3 reads CASSQGTAEKLFF. In DNA form, the CDR3 reads TGTGCCAGTAGTCAGGGGACAGCAGAAAAACTGTTTTTT.

J is TRBJ1-5 and V is TRBV2; tentative D call: TRBD1 (5 bases). The CDR3 consists of 15 residues. V was shortened by 1 base and J by 5 bases, with 12 bases between the two germline ends. CDR1 SNHLY and CDR2 FYNNEI come from the germline V gene. The CDR3 sequence: CASSEGRGAYQPQHF. The CDR3 DNA follows: TGTGCCAGCAGTGAAGGTAGGGGTGCTTATCAGCCCCAGCATTTT.

The table lists this clone with a count of one. The chain links TRBV6-2 or TRBV6-3 to TRBJ1-1; D is unclear. Trimming stripped 6 bases from V and 1 base from J, with 18 bases between. The length of the CDR3 is 16 residues. Germline loops: CDR1 MNHEY, CDR2 SVGEGT. CDR3 sequence reads: CASSSSSKAWNTEAFF. DNA for the CDR3: TGTGCCAGCAGCTCCAGCTCGAAGGCTTGGAACACTGAAGCTTTCTTT.

This rearrangement joins TRBV5-4 to TRBJ2-1, with unresolved D. The germline gives CDR1 SGHNT, CDR2 YYREEE (reference sequence). The CDR3 length is 13 residues. V lost 0 bases to trimming and J lost 4 bases, with 5 bases between them. CDR3 sequence (DNA): TGTGCCAGCAGCTTGGTCGATTACAATGAGCAGTTCTTC. The encoded protein is CASSLVDYNEQFF. Full variable domain (rest looked up from reference TRBV5-4 and TRBJ2-1): ETGVTQSPTHLIKTRGQQVTLRCSSQSGHNTVSWYQQALGQGPQFIFQYYREEENGRGNFPPRFSGLQFPNYSSELNVNALELDDSALYLCASSLVDYNEQFFGPGTRLTVL.

The J gene is TRBJ2-7, the V gene TRBV15, with a possible D match to TRBD1 (6 bases). Per the germline V gene, CDR1 is LNHNV and CDR2 is YYDKDF (reference sequence). The CDR3 contains 15 residues. V dropped 0 bases and J dropped 6 bases, with 15 bases sitting between them. DNA of the CDR3: TGTGCCACCAGCAGAGAGGGGCAGGGGACGGCCGAGCAGTACTTC. This sequence encodes CATSREGQGTAEQYF.

J is TRBJ2-7 and V is TRBV27; 10 positions match TRBD2. The CDR3 totals 15 residues. CDR1 and CDR2 from the germline V gene are MNHEY and SMNVEV (reference sequence). V gave up 5 bases and J gave up 3 bases; unmatched junction bases: 7. The CDR3 loop reads CASSSIQREGYEQYF. For the CDR3, the DNA is TGTGCCAGCAGTAGTATCCAGCGGGAGGGCTACGAGCAGTACTTC.